What follows describes a single TCR beta chain. What it binds is not known. PCR employed 60 Vbeta and 13 Jbeta primers. Produced via immunoSEQ multiplex PCR; TCRdb's table is partial and in-frame only. The table includes approximately 100,000 clones, 74% detected once. This CDR3 is built from 14 residues. Germline V gene data show CDR1 as MDHEN and CDR2 as SYDVKM. With 6 bases clipped from V and 6 bases from J, the junction kept 7 bases outside the gene matches. This specimen comes from a study of cytomegalovirus exposure and HLA in healthy donors. Findings and caveats of the study: Both high specificity and high sensitivity reportedly marked the classifier's diagnosis of cytomegalovirus status.

The sequence derives from a human donor in good health. The rearrangement links TRBV28 to TRBJ1-2, with 10 positions matching TRBD1. The sequenced sample was PBMCs. CDR3 nucleotides: TGTGCCAGCAGCTCCATCGACAGGGGGCATGGCTACACCTTC. It is translated as CASSSIDRGHGYTF.